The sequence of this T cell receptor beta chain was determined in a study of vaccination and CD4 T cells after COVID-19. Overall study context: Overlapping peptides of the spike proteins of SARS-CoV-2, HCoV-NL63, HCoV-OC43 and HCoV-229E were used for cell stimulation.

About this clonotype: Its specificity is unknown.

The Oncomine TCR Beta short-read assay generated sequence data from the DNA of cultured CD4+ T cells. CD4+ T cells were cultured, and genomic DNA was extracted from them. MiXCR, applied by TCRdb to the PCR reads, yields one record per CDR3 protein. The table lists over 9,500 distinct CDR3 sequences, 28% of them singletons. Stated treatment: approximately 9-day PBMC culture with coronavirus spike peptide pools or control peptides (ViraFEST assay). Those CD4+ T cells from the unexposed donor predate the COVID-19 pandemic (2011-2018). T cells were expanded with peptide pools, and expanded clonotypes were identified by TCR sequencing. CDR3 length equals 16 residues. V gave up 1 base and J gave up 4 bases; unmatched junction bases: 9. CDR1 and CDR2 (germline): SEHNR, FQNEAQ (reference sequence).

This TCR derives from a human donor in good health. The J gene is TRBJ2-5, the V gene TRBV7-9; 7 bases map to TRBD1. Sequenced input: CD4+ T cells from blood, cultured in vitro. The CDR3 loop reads CASSLDRGRGLETQYF. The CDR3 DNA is TGTGCCAGCAGCTTAGATCGGGGCAGGGGGTTAGAGACCCAGTACTTC.